The 20 T cell receptor beta chains presented below share a single source sample, sequenced in a study of blood T cell repertoires in COVID-19. Only in-frame clones appear in the TCRdb table, and some are missing; sequencing was by immunoSEQ multiplex PCR. This sample carries 200,000 or so clones, roughly nine tenths of them seen once, and the ten largest clones take 2.1%. The sequencing sample was made of peripheral blood. The receptors here all came from a man aged 65 to 85 with active or convalescent COVID-19.

This clone was seen a few times. The chain recombines TRBV6-6 with TRBJ2-3; maybe TRBD1 (6 bases). The CDR3 is 14 residues long. The germline V gene encodes CDR1 MNHNY and CDR2 SVGAGI (reference sequence). V was clipped by 0 bases and J by 3 bases, with 7 bases between them. CDR3 DNA sequence: TGTGCCAGCAGTTACTCACAGGGTACAGATACGCAGTATTTT. Translating gives CASSYSQGTDTQYF.

The rearrangement uses TRBV25-1 and TRBJ1-5; no definite D call. Trimming cost V 3 bases and J 9 bases, with 18 bases left between them. The CDR3 consists of 15 residues. CDR1 and CDR2 from the germline V gene are MGHDK and SYGVNS. CDR3 amino acids: CASSESGTLMGPQHF. Written as DNA, the CDR3 is TGTGCCAGCAGTGAGTCGGGAACGTTAATGGGGCCCCAGCATTTT.

The sample holds a few counts of this clone. CDR3 protein: CANSGDHEQYF. CDR3 nucleotides: TGTGCCAACTCAGGGGATCACGAGCAGTACTTC. The J gene is TRBJ2-7, the V gene TRBV27; TRBD1 is a possible D gene (6 bases). The germline V gene encodes CDR1 MNHEY and CDR2 SMNVEV (reference sequence). Between the trimmed V and J ends, which lost 10 bases and 5 bases, there was a span of 12 bases. The CDR3 is 11 amino acids.

The V gene is TRBV11-2, the J gene TRBJ1-5; 7 bases are a match to TRBD1. J was trimmed by 7 bases and V by 3 bases; bases with no gene match: 3. This CDR3 is built from 13 residues. Germline-derived CDR1 and CDR2 are SGHAT and FQNNGV. CDR3 residues: CASSFQGDQPQHF. In nucleotides, the CDR3 is TGTGCCAGCAGCTTTCAGGGGGACCAGCCCCAGCATTTT.

V usage is TRBV7-9 and J usage is TRBJ1-2; a weak D match, TRBD1 (6 bases). Germline assignment: CDR1 SEHNR and CDR2 FQNEAQ (reference sequence). The CDR3 is 17 amino acids. Trimming took off 3 bases at V and 2 bases at J, with 19 bases between the two ends. CDR3 in amino acids: CASSFPARTALNYGYTF. CDR3 DNA sequence: TGTGCCAGCAGCTTCCCAGCTCGGACAGCGCTAAACTATGGCTACACCTTC.

This clone was recorded only once. The chain couples TRBV10-2 to TRBJ2-3; TRBD1 aligns across 9 bases. CDR3 size: 16 residues. V lost 5 bases to trimming and J lost 3 bases; unmatched junction nucleotides: 9. Germline V CDR1 and CDR2: WSHSY, SAAADI. The CDR3 nucleotides read TGCGCCAGCAGTCCGGGACAGGGTGTGGGGACAGATACGCAGTATTTT. Protein sequence: CASSPGQGVGTDTQYF.

This clone was counted between two and nine times. The V call is TRBV9, the J call TRBJ2-2; D remains unclear. The CDR3 contains 15 residues. Trimming took off 0 bases at V and 3 bases at J, with 9 bases between the two ends. Germline V gene lookup returns CDR1 SGDLS and CDR2 YYNGEE. The CDR3 protein is CASSVALRDTGELFF. The CDR3 DNA follows: TGTGCCAGCAGCGTAGCTTTACGGGACACCGGGGAGCTGTTTTTT.

The chain recombines TRBV29-1 with TRBJ1-4, with D unresolved. The germline V gene has CDR1 SQVTM and CDR2 ANQGSEA. CDR3 length equals 12 residues. Between the trimmed V and J ends, which lost 5 bases and 4 bases, there was a span of 8 bases. In DNA form, the CDR3 reads TGCAGCGTTTTGGGGAGTAATGAAAAACTGTTTTTT. It specifies CSVLGSNEKLFF. Using reference TRBV29-1 and TRBJ1-4 for the parts outside the CDR3, the full variable domain is SAVISQKPSRDICQRGTSLTIQCQVDSQVTMMFWYRQQPGQSLTLIATANQGSEATYESGFVIDKFPISRPNLTFSTLTVSNMSPEDSSIYLCSVLGSNEKLFFGSGTQLSVL.

This chain joins TRBV27 and TRBJ2-2, with TRBD2 identical over 12 bases. Germline values: CDR1 MNHEY, CDR2 SMNVEV (reference sequence). Losses at the gene ends were 3 bases for V and 5 bases for J; bases not matched to a gene: 7. This CDR3 has 17 amino acids. The CDR3 loop is CASSFTRLAGETGELFF. The CDR3 nucleotides read TGTGCCAGCAGTTTTACCCGACTAGCGGGAGAAACCGGGGAGCTGTTTTTT.

The J gene is TRBJ2-3, the V gene TRBV3-1 (or the pseudogene TRBV3-2); tentative D call: TRBD1 (6 bases). The germline V gene encodes CDR1 LGHDT and CDR2 YNNKEL (reference sequence). V lost 2 bases and J 6 bases, leaving 24 bases between the germline ends. The CDR3 covers 18 residues. The CDR3 coding sequence is TGTGCCAGCAGCCAAATGTCTCATACAGGGTTTCCTGCTGATACGCAGTATTTT. It encodes CASSQMSHTGFPADTQYF.

This clone was detected once. This chain joins TRBV28 and TRBJ1-3; perhaps TRBD1 as D (6 bases). The CDR3 loop spans 15 amino acids. Trimming removed 3 bases at V and 4 bases at J, with 13 bases between. Germline CDR1 and CDR2: MDHEN and SYDVKM. The CDR3 sequence: CASSFQGSGGNTIYF. In DNA form, the CDR3 reads TGTGCCAGCAGTTTTCAGGGGTCTGGAGGAAACACCATATATTTT.

The CDR3 here is CASSQEGRQGTSPLHF. The CDR3 DNA follows: TGCGCCAGCAGCCAAGAGGGTAGACAGGGGACCTCACCCCTCCACTTT. The genes are TRBV4-3 and TRBJ1-6; 8 bases fit TRBD1. In germline, CDR1 is LGHNA, CDR2 YSLEER. The CDR3 extends over 16 amino acids. The junction had 8 bases not matched to a gene; V was cut back by 0 bases and J by 10 bases.

The chain couples TRBV5-5 to TRBJ2-3; D gene ambiguous. V lost 0 bases and J lost 0, with 8 bases in between. Germline CDR1 SGHKS, CDR2 YYEKEE (reference sequence). The CDR3 extends over 15 amino acids. CDR3 bases: TGTGCCAGCAGCTTGGGCTTGCGGAGCACAGATACGCAGTATTTT. Translating gives CASSLGLRSTDTQYF.

V and J are TRBV2 and TRBJ2-7, with no clear D. Trimming took off 3 bases at V and 5 bases at J, with 8 bases between the two ends. CDR3 size: 12 residues. Germline lookup yields CDR1 SNHLY and CDR2 FYNNEI. Here the CDR3 reads CASSDSVDEQYF. The CDR3, as DNA: TGTGCCAGCAGTGATTCAGTCGACGAGCAGTACTTC.

V usage is TRBV18 and J usage is TRBJ2-5; TRBD1 aligns across 9 bases. This CDR3 has 17 residues. In germline, CDR1 is KGHSH, CDR2 LQKENI. V dropped 5 bases and J dropped 4; count of bases not matched to a gene: 14. The CDR3 reads CASSALRRDRVSETQYF. CDR3 DNA: TGTGCCAGCTCAGCCCTCCGCCGGGACAGGGTTTCAGAGACCCAGTACTTC.

The chain combines TRBV11-2 with TRBJ1-1, with TRBD1 as a possible D gene (5 bases). The CDR3 loop spans 14 amino acids. Per germline, CDR1 SGHAT and CDR2 FQNNGV. Trimming stripped 2 bases from V and 3 bases from J, with 10 bases between. The CDR3 DNA follows: TGTGCCAGCAGCTTACCCCGGGGGGACACTGAAGCTTTCTTT. It translates to CASSLPRGDTEAFF. Drawing the rest from reference TRBV11-2 and TRBJ1-1, the complete variable domain is EAGVAQSPRYKIIEKRQSVAFWCNPISGHATLYWYQQILGQGPKLLIQFQNNGVVDDSQLPKDRFSAERLKGVDSTLKIQPAKLEDSAVYLCASSLPRGDTEAFFGQGTRLTVV.

The genes are TRBV28 and TRBJ1-1; 8 bases line up with TRBD1. Trimming removed 1 base from V and 0 bases from J; junction bases left unmatched: 13. Germline CDR1 reads MDHEN; CDR2 reads SYDVKM. The CDR3 covers 19 residues. This CDR3 is CASSLFLAGTGQMNTEAFF. The CDR3 DNA follows: TGTGCCAGCAGTTTATTCCTTGCCGGGACAGGACAAATGAACACTGAAGCTTTCTTT.

J is TRBJ2-7 and V is TRBV7-2; perhaps TRBD2 as D (6 bases). Trimming stripped 2 bases from V and 2 bases from J, with 16 bases between. Germline CDR1 SGHTA, CDR2 FQGNSA. This CDR3 contains 16 residues. The CDR3 nucleotides read TGTGCCAGCAGCTTAAATTCTGACGGGGGAGCCTACGAGCAGTACTTC. It yields the protein CASSLNSDGGAYEQYF.

The chain carries TRBV20-1 and TRBJ1-4; D uncertain. The germline V and J ends were trimmed by 3 bases and 2 bases, with 10 bases remaining between them. Germline CDR1 is DFQATT and CDR2 is SNEGSKA (reference sequence). This CDR3 region has 14 residues. The CDR3 DNA reads as TGCAGTGCTAGTGCTCTTCTTACTAATGAAAAACTGTTTTTT. This gives the protein CSASALLTNEKLFF.

The gene calls are TRBV29-1 and TRBJ1-2; 8 positions match TRBD1. The junction had 3 bases not matched to a gene; V was cut back by 6 bases and J by 6 bases. The length of the CDR3 is 11 residues. CDR1 and CDR2 from the germline V gene are SQVTM and ANQGSEA. CDR3 residues: CSVPGGNGYTF. CDR3 nucleotides: TGCAGCGTGCCAGGGGGCAATGGCTACACCTTC. Using reference TRBV29-1 and TRBJ1-2 for the parts outside the CDR3, the full variable domain is SAVISQKPSRDICQRGTSLTIQCQVDSQVTMMFWYRQQPGQSLTLIATANQGSEATYESGFVIDKFPISRPNLTFSTLTVSNMSPEDSSIYLCSVPGGNGYTFGSGTRLTVV.